This T cell receptor beta chain was identified in a study of patients and donors after allogeneic stem cell transplantation. Germline assignment: CDR1 SGDLS and CDR2 YYNGEE. The CDR3 is made up of 15 amino acids. Trimming pared 3 bases from V and 2 bases from J, leaving 13 bases between. TCRdb reprocessed the RT-PCR reads with MiXCR, giving one entry per CDR3 protein. The table lists roughly 150,000 distinct CDR3 sequences, about a quarter of them singletons. The chain links TRBV9 to TRBJ2-3; D is unresolved. Sequencing was performed on blood, either unsorted or a sorted T cell fraction (not recorded which). The TCR comes from a human donor who was either an allogeneic HSCT recipient or a stem cell or donor lymphocyte infusion donor (not recorded which). It is not recorded whose cells these are; they may come from a transplant donor. CDR3 DNA sequence: TGTGCCAGCAGCGCCGAAGCGAGACACACAGATACGCAGTATTTT. Translation gives CASSAEARHTDTQYF.